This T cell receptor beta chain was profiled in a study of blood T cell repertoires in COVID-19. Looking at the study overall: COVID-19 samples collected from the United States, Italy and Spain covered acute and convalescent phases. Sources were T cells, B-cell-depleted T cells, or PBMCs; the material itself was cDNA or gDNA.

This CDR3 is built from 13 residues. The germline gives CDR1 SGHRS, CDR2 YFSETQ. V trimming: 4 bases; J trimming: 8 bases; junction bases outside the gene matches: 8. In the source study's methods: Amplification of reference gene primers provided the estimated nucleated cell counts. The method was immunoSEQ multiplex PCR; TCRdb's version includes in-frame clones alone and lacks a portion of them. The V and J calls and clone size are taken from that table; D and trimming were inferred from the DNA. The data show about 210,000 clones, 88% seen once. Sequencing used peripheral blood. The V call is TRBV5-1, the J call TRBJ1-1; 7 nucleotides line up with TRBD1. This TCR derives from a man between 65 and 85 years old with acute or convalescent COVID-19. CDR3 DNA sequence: TGCGCCAGCAGCCCACCCGCGGACAGGGAAGCTTTCTTT. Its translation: CASSPPADREAFF.